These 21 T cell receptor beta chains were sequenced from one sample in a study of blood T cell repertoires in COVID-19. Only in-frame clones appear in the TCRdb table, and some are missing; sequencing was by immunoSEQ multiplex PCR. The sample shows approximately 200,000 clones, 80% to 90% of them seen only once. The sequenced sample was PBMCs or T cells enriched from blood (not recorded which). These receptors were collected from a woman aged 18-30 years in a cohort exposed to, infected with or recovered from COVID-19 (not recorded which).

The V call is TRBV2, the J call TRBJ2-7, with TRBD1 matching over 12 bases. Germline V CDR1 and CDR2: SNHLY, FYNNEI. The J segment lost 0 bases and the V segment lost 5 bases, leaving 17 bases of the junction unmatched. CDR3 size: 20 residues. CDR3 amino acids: CASSTVPGTGGSRSSYEQYF. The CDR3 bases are TGTGCCAGCAGTACCGTACCCGGGACAGGGGGCTCCCGTAGCTCCTACGAGCAGTACTTC.

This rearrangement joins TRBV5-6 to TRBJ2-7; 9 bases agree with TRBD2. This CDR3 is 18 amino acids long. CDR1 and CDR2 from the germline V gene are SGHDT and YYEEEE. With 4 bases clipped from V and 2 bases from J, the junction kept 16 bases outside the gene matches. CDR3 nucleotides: TGTGCCAGCAGCCGGATAGGGGAACTAGCGGGCAAAACCTACGAGCAGTACTTC. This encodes CASSRIGELAGKTYEQYF.

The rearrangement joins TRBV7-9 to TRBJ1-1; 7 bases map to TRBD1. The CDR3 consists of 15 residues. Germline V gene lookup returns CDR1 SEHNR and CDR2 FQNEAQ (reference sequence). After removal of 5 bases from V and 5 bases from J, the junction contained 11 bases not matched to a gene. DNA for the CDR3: TGTGCCAGCAGCCCTACACAGGGGCGGTGGACTGAAGCTTTCTTT. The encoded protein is CASSPTQGRWTEAFF.

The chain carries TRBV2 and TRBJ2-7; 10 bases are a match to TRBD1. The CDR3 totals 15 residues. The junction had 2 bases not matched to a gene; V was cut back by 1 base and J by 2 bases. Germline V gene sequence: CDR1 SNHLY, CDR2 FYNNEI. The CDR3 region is CASSEGDRGTYEQYF. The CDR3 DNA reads TGTGCCAGCAGTGAAGGGGACAGGGGAACCTACGAGCAGTACTTC. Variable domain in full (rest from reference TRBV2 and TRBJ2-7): EPEVTQTPSHQVTQMGQEVILRCVPISNHLYFYWYRQILGQKVEFLVSFYNNEISEKSEIFDDQFSVERPDGSNFTLKIRSTKLEDSAMYFCASSEGDRGTYEQYFGPGTRLTVT.

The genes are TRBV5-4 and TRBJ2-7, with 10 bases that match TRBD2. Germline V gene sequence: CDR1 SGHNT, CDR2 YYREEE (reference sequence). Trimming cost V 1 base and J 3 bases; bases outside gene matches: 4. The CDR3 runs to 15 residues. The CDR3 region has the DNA TGTGCCAGCAGCTTGACTAGCGGGACTTTCTACGAGCAGTACTTC. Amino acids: CASSLTSGTFYEQYF.

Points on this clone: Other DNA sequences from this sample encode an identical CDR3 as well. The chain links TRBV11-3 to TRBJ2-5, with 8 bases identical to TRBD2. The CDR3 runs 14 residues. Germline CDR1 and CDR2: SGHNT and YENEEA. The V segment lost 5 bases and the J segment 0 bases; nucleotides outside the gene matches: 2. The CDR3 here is CASSRGGDQETQYF. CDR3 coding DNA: TGTGCCAGCAGCCGGGGGGGGGACCAAGAGACCCAGTACTTC. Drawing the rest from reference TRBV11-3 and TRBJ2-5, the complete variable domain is EAGVVQSPRYKIIEKKQPVAFWCNPISGHNTLYWYLQNLGQGPELLIRYENEEAVDDSQLPKDRFSAERLKGVDSTLKIQPAELGDSAVYLCASSRGGDQETQYFGPGTRLLVL.

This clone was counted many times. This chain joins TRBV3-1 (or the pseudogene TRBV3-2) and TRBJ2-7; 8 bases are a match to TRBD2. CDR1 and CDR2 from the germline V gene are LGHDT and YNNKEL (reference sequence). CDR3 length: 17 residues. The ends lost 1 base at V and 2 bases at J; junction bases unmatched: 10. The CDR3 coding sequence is TGTGCCAGCAGCCAAGGAACTAGCGGCGGGGTCCCCTACGAGCAGTACTTC. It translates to CASSQGTSGGVPYEQYF.

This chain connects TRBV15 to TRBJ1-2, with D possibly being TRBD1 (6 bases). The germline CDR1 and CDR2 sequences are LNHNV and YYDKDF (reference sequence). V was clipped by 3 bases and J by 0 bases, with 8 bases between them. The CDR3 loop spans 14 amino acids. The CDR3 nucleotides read TGTGCCACCAGCAGGGACAGTTCTAACTATGGCTACACCTTC. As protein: CATSRDSSNYGYTF.

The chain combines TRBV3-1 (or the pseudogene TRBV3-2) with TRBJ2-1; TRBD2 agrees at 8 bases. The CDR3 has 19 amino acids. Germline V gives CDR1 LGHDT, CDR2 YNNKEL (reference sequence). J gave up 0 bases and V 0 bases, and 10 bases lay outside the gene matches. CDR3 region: CASSQDRAGGAASYNEQFF. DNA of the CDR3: TGTGCCAGCAGCCAAGATCGCGCGGGGGGCGCGGCCTCCTACAATGAGCAGTTCTTC.

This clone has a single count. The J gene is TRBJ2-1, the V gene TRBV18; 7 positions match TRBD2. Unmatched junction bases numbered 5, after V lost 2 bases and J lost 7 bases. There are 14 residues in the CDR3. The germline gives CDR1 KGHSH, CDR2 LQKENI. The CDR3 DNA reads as TGTGCCAGCTCACCATGGGAGGGCCGAAATGAGCAGTTCTTC. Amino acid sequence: CASSPWEGRNEQFF. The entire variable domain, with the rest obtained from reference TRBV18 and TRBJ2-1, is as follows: NAGVMQNPRHLVRRRGQEARLRCSPMKGHSHVYWYRQLPEEGLKFMVYLQKENIIDESGMPKERFSAEFPKEGPSILRIQQVVRGDSAAYFCASSPWEGRNEQFFGPGTRLTVL.

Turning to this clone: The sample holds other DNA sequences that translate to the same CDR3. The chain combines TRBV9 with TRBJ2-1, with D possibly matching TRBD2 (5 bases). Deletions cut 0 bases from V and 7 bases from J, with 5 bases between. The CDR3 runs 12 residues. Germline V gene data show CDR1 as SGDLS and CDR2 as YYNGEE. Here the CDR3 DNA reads TGTGCCAGCAGCGTAGGGGAGAATGAGCAGTTCTTC. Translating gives CASSVGENEQFF.

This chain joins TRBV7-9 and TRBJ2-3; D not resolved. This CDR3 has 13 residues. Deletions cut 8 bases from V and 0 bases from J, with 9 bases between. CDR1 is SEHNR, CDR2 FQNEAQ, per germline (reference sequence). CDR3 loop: CASGAPSTDTQYF. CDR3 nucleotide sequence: TGTGCCAGCGGAGCCCCTAGCACAGATACGCAGTATTTT. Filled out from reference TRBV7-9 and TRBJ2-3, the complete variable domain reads DTGVSQNPRHKITKRGQNVTFRCDPISEHNRLYWYRQTLGQGPEFLTYFQNEAQLEKSRLLSDRFSAERPKGSFSTLEIQRTEQGDSAMYLCASGAPSTDTQYFGPGTRLTVL.

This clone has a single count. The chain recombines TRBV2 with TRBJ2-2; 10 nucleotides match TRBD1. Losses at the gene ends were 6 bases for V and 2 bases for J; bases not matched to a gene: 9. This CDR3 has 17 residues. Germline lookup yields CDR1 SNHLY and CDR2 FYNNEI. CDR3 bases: TGTGCCAGCAGCCCCGGGACAGGGGACGCTAACACCGGGGAGCTGTTTTTT. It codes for CASSPGTGDANTGELFF. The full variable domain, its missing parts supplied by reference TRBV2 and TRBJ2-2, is EPEVTQTPSHQVTQMGQEVILRCVPISNHLYFYWYRQILGQKVEFLVSFYNNEISEKSEIFDDQFSVERPDGSNFTLKIRSTKLEDSAMYFCASSPGTGDANTGELFFGEGSRLTVL.

As DNA, the CDR3 is TGTGCCATCAGTGACCTCTTAGGGGAAGATACGCAGTATTTT. The encoded protein is CAISDLLGEDTQYF. This chain links TRBV10-3 with TRBJ2-3; weak D call: TRBD1 (5 bases). This CDR3 region has 14 residues. The V and J ends lost 3 bases and 5 bases respectively, with 12 bases between them. Germline V gene sequence: CDR1 ENHRY, CDR2 SYGVKD.

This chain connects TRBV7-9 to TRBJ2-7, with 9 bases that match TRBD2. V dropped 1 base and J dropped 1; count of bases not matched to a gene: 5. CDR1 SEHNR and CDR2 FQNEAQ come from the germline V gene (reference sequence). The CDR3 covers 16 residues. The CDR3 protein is CASSLVLAGISYEQYF. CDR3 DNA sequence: TGTGCCAGCAGCTTAGTGCTAGCGGGGATATCCTACGAGCAGTACTTC.

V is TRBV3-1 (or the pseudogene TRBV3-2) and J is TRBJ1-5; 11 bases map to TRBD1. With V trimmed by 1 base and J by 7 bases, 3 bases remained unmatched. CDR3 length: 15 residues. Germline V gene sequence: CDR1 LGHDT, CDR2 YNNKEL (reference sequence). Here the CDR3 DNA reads TGTGCCAGCAGCCAAGTTGGGACAGGGGGACAGCCCCAGCATTTT. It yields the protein CASSQVGTGGQPQHF.

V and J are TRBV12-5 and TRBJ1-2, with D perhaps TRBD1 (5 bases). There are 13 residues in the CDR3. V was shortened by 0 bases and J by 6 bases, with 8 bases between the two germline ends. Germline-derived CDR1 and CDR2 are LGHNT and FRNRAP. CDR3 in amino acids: CASGLVGPDGYTF. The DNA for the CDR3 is TGTGCTAGTGGTTTGGTGGGGCCGGATGGCTACACCTTC. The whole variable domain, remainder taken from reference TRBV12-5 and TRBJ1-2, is DARVTQTPRHKVTEMGQEVTMRCQPILGHNTVFWYRQTMMQGLELLAYFRNRAPLDDSGMPKDRFSAEMPDATLATLKIQPSEPRDSAVYFCASGLVGPDGYTFGSGTRLTVV.

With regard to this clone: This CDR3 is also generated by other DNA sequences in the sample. The CDR3 coding sequence is TGTGCCAGCAGCTTTTTAGACTCTGGGGCCAACGTCCTGACTTTC. Translation: CASSFLDSGANVLTF. This chain links TRBV7-3 with TRBJ2-6; D not certain. Germline assignment: CDR1 SGHTA and CDR2 FQGTGA. V was clipped by 3 bases and J by 0 bases, with 6 bases between them. The CDR3 is made up of 15 amino acids.

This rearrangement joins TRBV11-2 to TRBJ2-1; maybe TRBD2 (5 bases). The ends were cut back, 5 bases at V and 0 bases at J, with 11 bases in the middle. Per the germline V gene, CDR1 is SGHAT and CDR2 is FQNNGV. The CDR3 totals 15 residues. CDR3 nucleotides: TGTGCCAGCAGCCGGGCGGGTTCCTCCTACAATGAGCAGTTCTTC. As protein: CASSRAGSSYNEQFF. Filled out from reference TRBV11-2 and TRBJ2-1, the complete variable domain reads EAGVAQSPRYKIIEKRQSVAFWCNPISGHATLYWYQQILGQGPKLLIQFQNNGVVDDSQLPKDRFSAERLKGVDSTLKIQPAKLEDSAVYLCASSRAGSSYNEQFFGPGTRLTVL.

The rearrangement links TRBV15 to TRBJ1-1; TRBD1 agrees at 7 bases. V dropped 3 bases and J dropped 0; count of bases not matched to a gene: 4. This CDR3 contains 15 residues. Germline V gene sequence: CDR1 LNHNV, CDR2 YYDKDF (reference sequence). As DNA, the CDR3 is TGTGCCACCAGCAGTCCTACAGGGGTGAACACTGAAGCTTTCTTT. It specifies CATSSPTGVNTEAFF.

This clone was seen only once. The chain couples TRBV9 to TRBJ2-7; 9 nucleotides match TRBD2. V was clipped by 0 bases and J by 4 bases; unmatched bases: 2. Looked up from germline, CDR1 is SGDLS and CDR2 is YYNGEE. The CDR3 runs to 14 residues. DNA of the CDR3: TGTGCCAGCAGCGTAGGTCTAGCGGGATACGAGCAGTACTTC. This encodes CASSVGLAGYEQYF.